The next 32 T cell receptor beta chains were all read from a single sample in a study of T cell responses to AZD1222 COVID-19 vaccine. Clones were read by immunoSEQ multiplex PCR, and TCRdb kept only the in-frame ones, dropping some. The profile shows roughly 96,000 clones, almost 90% of them singletons. This specimen was peripheral blood, taken on day 0 of AZD1222 vaccination. The receptors originated from an adult in good health.

V gene TRBV10-3 combines with J gene TRBJ2-7, with 10 bases that match TRBD1. Germline loops: CDR1 ENHRY, CDR2 SYGVKD. Trimming took 6 bases from V and 5 from J; bases not matched to a gene: 10. The length of the CDR3 is 15 residues. This CDR3 is CAIRSGTGESHEQYF. CDR3 DNA: TGTGCCATCAGGTCTGGGACAGGGGAGTCCCACGAGCAGTACTTC.

The V and J genes are TRBV6-5 and TRBJ1-1; no clear D. Trimming removed 6 bases at V and 0 bases at J, with 8 bases between. Germline CDR1 MNHEY, CDR2 SVGAGI. The CDR3 spans 13 residues. This CDR3 is CASRTTLNTEAFF. The CDR3 DNA reads TGTGCCAGCAGGACAACCCTGAACACTGAAGCTTTCTTT.

The chain recombines TRBV4-2 with TRBJ2-1; 14 bases match TRBD2. The junction had 0 bases not matched to a gene; V was cut back by 3 bases and J by 5 bases. CDR1 is LGHNA, CDR2 YNFKEQ, per germline. The CDR3 extends over 15 amino acids. Written as DNA, the CDR3 is TGTGCCAGCAGCCAGGGACTAGCGGGGGACAATGAGCAGTTCTTC. Residues: CASSQGLAGDNEQFF.

As DNA, the CDR3 is TGTGCCAGCAGCCAAATCCGGGACAGCTCCTACGAGCAGTACTTC. Its protein product is CASSQIRDSSYEQYF. The chain has TRBV7-8 and TRBJ2-7; TRBD1 agrees at 7 bases. Germline V lookup: CDR1 SGHVS, CDR2 FQNEAQ. After removal of 5 bases from V and 0 bases from J, the junction contained 7 bases not matched to a gene. This CDR3 has 15 amino acids.

The chain is built from TRBV6-2 or TRBV6-3 and TRBJ2-5; 7 bases are shared with TRBD2. The CDR3 is 13 amino acids. V lost 5 bases to trimming and J lost 1 base; unmatched junction nucleotides: 1. Germline assignment: CDR1 MNHEY and CDR2 SVGEGT. For the CDR3, the DNA is TGTGCCAGCAGTAGACTAGCCCAAGAGACCCAGTACTTC. It is translated as CASSRLAQETQYF.

The V call is TRBV10-3, the J call TRBJ2-4; possibly TRBD2 for D (7 bases). V shed 5 bases and J shed 2 bases, with 19 bases lying between them. Germline V gene data show CDR1 as ENHRY and CDR2 as SYGVKD. The CDR3 loop spans 17 amino acids. In DNA, the CDR3 is TGTGCCATCAGTCCGCGGGGAGGGGGTTTGTCCAAAAACATTCAGTACTTC. Its translation: CAISPRGGGLSKNIQYF.

The V call is TRBV6-5, the J call TRBJ1-4; D is uncertain. The CDR3 consists of 14 residues. Trimming shortened V by 6 bases and J by 7 bases, and 15 bases separated the two germline ends. CDR1 is MNHEY, CDR2 SVGAGI, per germline. For the CDR3, the DNA is TGTGCCAGCAGAATGGGTGGAGGAGGTGAAAAACTGTTTTTT. Its translation is CASRMGGGGEKLFF.

The CDR3 DNA follows: TGTGCCAGCAGTTTAGGACAGGGGCTAGGCACTGAAGCTTTCTTT. This sequence encodes CASSLGQGLGTEAFF. This chain connects TRBV6-5 to TRBJ1-1; TRBD1 matches 9 bases. CDR1 and CDR2 from the germline V gene are MNHEY and SVGAGI. Losses at the gene ends were 4 bases for V and 4 bases for J; bases not matched to a gene: 7. This CDR3 contains 15 residues.

The chain employs TRBV11-2 and TRBJ1-6, with TRBD1 identical over 10 bases. The ends lost 1 base at V and 8 bases at J; junction bases unmatched: 5. Germline V gene sequence: CDR1 SGHAT, CDR2 FQNNGV. CDR3 length: 16 residues. The CDR3 sequence: CASSLGGQGFHSPLHF. CDR3 nucleotide sequence: TGTGCCAGCAGCTTAGGGGGACAGGGGTTCCATTCACCCCTCCACTTT.

The chain combines TRBV7-3 with TRBJ2-1; D is unresolved. V gave up 5 bases and J gave up 15 bases, with 20 bases separating them. The CDR3 extends over 13 amino acids. Per germline, CDR1 SGHTA and CDR2 FQGTGA. The CDR3 DNA follows: TGTGCCAGCAGCGCGGACCCCCTGTCCGTGTTGTTCTTC. Protein sequence: CASSADPLSVLFF.

This clone was picked up a small number of times. This chain connects TRBV6-5 to TRBJ2-7; a possible D gene is TRBD2 (6 bases). Trimming removed 0 bases at V and 6 bases at J, with 12 bases between. The CDR3 spans 14 residues. Germline V gene data show CDR1 as MNHEY and CDR2 as SVGAGI. For the CDR3, the DNA is TGTGCCAGCAGTTACTCGGAGGGAGTGGGCGAGCAGTACTTC. Protein sequence: CASSYSEGVGEQYF.

The chain couples TRBV7-8 to TRBJ2-3; 8 nucleotides agree with TRBD2. The CDR3 covers 17 residues. Germline CDR1 and CDR2: SGHVS and FQNEAQ. The V and J ends lost 0 bases and 0 bases, in that order; junction bases with no gene match: 5. In nucleotides, the CDR3 is TGTGCCAGCAGCTTAGCAGGCGGCGGGGGGAGCACAGATACGCAGTATTTT. This gives the protein CASSLAGGGGSTDTQYF.

This clone was picked up one time. This chain joins TRBV19 and TRBJ1-2, with 11 positions matching TRBD1. Germline V gene sequence: CDR1 LNHDA, CDR2 SQIVND (reference sequence). CDR3 length: 14 amino acids. Trimming cost V 8 bases and J 6 bases; bases outside gene matches: 8. This chain's CDR3 is CASFTGQGVNGYTF. CDR3 DNA sequence: TGTGCCAGTTTTACGGGACAGGGGGTGAATGGCTACACCTTC.

J is TRBJ2-7 and V is TRBV15, with D tentatively TRBD2 (6 bases). CDR3 length: 13 amino acids. Germline lookup yields CDR1 LNHNV and CDR2 YYDKDF (reference sequence). Trimming removed 3 bases at V and 5 bases at J, with 11 bases between. The CDR3 sequence: CATSRAGTHEQYF. CDR3 nucleotide sequence: TGTGCCACCAGCAGGGCGGGGACCCACGAGCAGTACTTC. Drawing the rest from reference TRBV15 and TRBJ2-7, the complete variable domain is DAMVIQNPRYQVTQFGKPVTLSCSQTLNHNVMYWYQQKSSQAPKLLFHYYDKDFNNEADTPDNFQSRRPNTSFCFLDIRSPGLGDTAMYLCATSRAGTHEQYFGPGTRLTVT.

The rearrangement joins TRBV29-1 to TRBJ2-7; unclear D gene. The ends were cut back, 1 base at V and 1 base at J, with 11 bases in the middle. The CDR3 spans 14 residues. Per germline, CDR1 SQVTM and CDR2 ANQGSEA. Here the CDR3 reads CSVEVPDQSYEQYF. In DNA, the CDR3 is TGCAGCGTTGAAGTCCCGGACCAATCCTACGAGCAGTACTTC.

The chain employs TRBV19 and TRBJ2-5; weak D call: TRBD1 (5 bases). The V end lost 4 bases, the J end lost 2 bases, and 11 bases lay between the germline ends. The CDR3 runs 14 residues. Germline V lookup: CDR1 LNHDA, CDR2 SQIVND (reference sequence). CDR3 coding DNA: TGTGCCAGTAGTAGGGGCCCAATTCAAGAGACCCAGTACTTC. Protein product: CASSRGPIQETQYF.

J is TRBJ2-1 and V is TRBV7-2; 15 bases line up with TRBD2. Germline loops: CDR1 SGHTA, CDR2 FQGNSA. This CDR3 has 17 residues. With V trimmed by 5 bases and J by 6 bases, 8 bases remained unmatched. In DNA, the CDR3 is TGTGCCAGCAGCCGGACTAGCGGGAGGGCCACGGTCAATGAGCAGTTCTTC. This codes for CASSRTSGRATVNEQFF.

V is TRBV7-2 and J is TRBJ2-1; 10 bases are shared with TRBD2. The CDR3 covers 14 residues. Germline CDR1 and CDR2: SGHTA and FQGNSA. V gave up 4 bases and J gave up 7 bases; unmatched junction bases: 4. DNA of the CDR3: TGTGCCAGCAGCTCGGGACTAGCGTCGAATGAGCAGTTCTTC. Translated, it gives CASSSGLASNEQFF.

V and J are TRBV7-2 and TRBJ2-1; 10 bases match TRBD2. The ends lost 4 bases at V and 3 bases at J; junction bases unmatched: 6. The germline CDR1 and CDR2 sequences are SGHTA and FQGNSA. The CDR3 runs to 16 residues. The CDR3 sequence is CASSSTGTSVYNEQFF. DNA of the CDR3: TGTGCCAGCAGCTCCACCGGGACTAGCGTCTACAATGAGCAGTTCTTC.

The rearrangement uses TRBV19 and TRBJ2-2, with TRBD2 identical over 10 bases. CDR1 is LNHDA, CDR2 SQIVND, per germline (reference sequence). J was trimmed by 5 bases and V by 10 bases; bases with no gene match: 10. The CDR3 is 15 residues long. The CDR3 protein is CATRQAGGRTGELFF. CDR3 DNA sequence: TGTGCCACGCGCCAAGCGGGAGGGCGAACCGGGGAGCTGTTTTTT.

A remark on this clone: At one end the junction does not follow the germline gene, possibly because of a read error. The chain combines TRBV7-7 with TRBJ2-1; 7 bases are shared with TRBD2. Looked up from germline, CDR1 is SSHAT and CDR2 is FNYEAQ (reference sequence). CDR3 length: 15 amino acids. CDR3 coding DNA: TGTGCTAGCAGCTTAGCTAGCGGAACCTACAATGAGCAGTTCTTC. Translated: CASSLASGTYNEQFF.

This clone was seen more than once but under ten times. For the CDR3, the DNA is TGTGCCAGCAGCCCCACCCCGACGGACGAGCAGTTCTTC. This codes for CASSPTPTDEQFF. The rearrangement links TRBV7-8 to TRBJ2-1; D gene uncertain. CDR1 is SGHVS, CDR2 FQNEAQ, per germline. The CDR3 covers 13 residues. Trimming removed 5 bases from V and 10 bases from J, with 15 bases in between.

This rearrangement joins TRBV14 to TRBJ2-2; TRBD1 aligns across 8 bases. The germline CDR1 and CDR2 sequences are SGHDN and FVKESK. This CDR3 region has 15 residues. V was clipped by 4 bases and J by 4 bases; unmatched bases: 5. Here the CDR3 reads CASSRRDRRTGELFF. The CDR3 coding sequence is TGTGCCAGCAGCCGCCGGGACAGGCGCACCGGGGAGCTGTTTTTT.

This sequence joins TRBV7-2 and TRBJ1-2; maybe TRBD1 (5 bases). CDR3 length: 13 residues. V dropped 2 bases and J dropped 3 bases, with 7 bases sitting between them. The germline gives CDR1 SGHTA, CDR2 FQGNSA. The CDR3 loop reads CASSLTRDYGYTF. The CDR3 nucleotides read TGTGCCAGCAGCTTAACCAGGGACTATGGCTACACCTTC.

This rearrangement joins TRBV6-5 to TRBJ2-7; 10 bases line up with TRBD2. Germline assignment: CDR1 MNHEY and CDR2 SVGAGI. The CDR3 is 13 amino acids. Trimming removed 10 bases from V and 7 bases from J; junction bases left unmatched: 10. CDR3 in amino acids: CATIKREGREQYF. DNA for the CDR3: TGTGCCACCATTAAGCGGGAGGGGCGGGAGCAGTACTTC.

This clone has just a few counts. This chain uses TRBV7-9 with TRBJ2-7; no clear D. Germline CDR1 reads SEHNR; CDR2 reads FQNEAQ (reference sequence). The CDR3 has 13 residues. V lost 5 bases and J lost 7, with 15 bases in between. The CDR3 bases are TGTGCCAGCAGCCCGCCCCCGGCCCTGGAGCAGTACTTC. Residues: CASSPPPALEQYF.

The chain couples TRBV4-3 to TRBJ1-5; 8 nucleotides match TRBD1. V gave up 0 bases and J gave up 7 bases; unmatched junction bases: 2. This CDR3 comprises 14 residues. The germline V gene encodes CDR1 LGHNA and CDR2 YSLEER. CDR3 protein: CASSQDPGGQPQHF. In nucleotides, the CDR3 is TGCGCCAGCAGCCAAGACCCAGGGGGCCAGCCCCAGCATTTT.

The rearrangement joins TRBV7-6 to TRBJ1-5; TRBD1 agrees at 11 bases. The CDR3 is made up of 16 amino acids. With V trimmed by 5 bases and J by 1 base, 4 bases remained unmatched. CDR1 SGHVS and CDR2 FNYEAQ come from the germline V gene. The CDR3 loop is CASSRGTGGSNQPQHF. The CDR3 region has the DNA TGTGCCAGCAGCCGGGGGACAGGGGGAAGCAATCAGCCCCAGCATTTT.

The chain joins TRBV7-9 to TRBJ2-1, with TRBD2 matching 10 bases. CDR1 is SEHNR, CDR2 FQNEAQ, per germline (reference sequence). V was clipped by 5 bases and J by 10 bases; unmatched bases: 11. The CDR3 runs to 15 residues. CDR3 sequence: CASSLLSGRPGEQFF. The CDR3 coding sequence is TGTGCCAGCAGCCTCCTTAGCGGGAGGCCGGGGGAGCAGTTCTTC. Supplemented by reference TRBV7-9 and TRBJ2-1, the full variable domain reads DTGVSQNPRHKITKRGQNVTFRCDPISEHNRLYWYRQTLGQGPEFLTYFQNEAQLEKSRLLSDRFSAERPKGSFSTLEIQRTEQGDSAMYLCASSLLSGRPGEQFFGPGTRLTVL.

This chain connects TRBV2 to TRBJ2-7, with 8 positions matching TRBD2. V shed 4 bases and J 3 bases; nucleotides not matched to a gene: 8. Germline CDR1 reads SNHLY; CDR2 reads FYNNEI. The CDR3 is 15 amino acids. As DNA, the CDR3 is TGTGCCAGCAGTGTACTAGCGGATACTAACTACGAGCAGTACTTC. Amino acids: CASSVLADTNYEQYF. The variable domain in full, completed from reference TRBV2 and TRBJ2-7, reads EPEVTQTPSHQVTQMGQEVILRCVPISNHLYFYWYRQILGQKVEFLVSFYNNEISEKSEIFDDQFSVERPDGSNFTLKIRSTKLEDSAMYFCASSVLADTNYEQYFGPGTRLTVT.

CDR3 region: CASSPRSGATNEKLFF. Here the CDR3 DNA reads TGCGCCAGCAGCCCTCGTTCCGGGGCAACTAATGAAAAACTGTTTTTT. V usage is TRBV5-1 and J usage is TRBJ1-4; D is uncertain. Trimming took off 4 bases at V and 0 bases at J, with 13 bases between the two ends. The CDR3 is made up of 16 amino acids. Looked up from germline, CDR1 is SGHRS and CDR2 is YFSETQ.

V usage is TRBV27 and J usage is TRBJ1-2; 7 nucleotides agree with TRBD1. Germline CDR1 and CDR2: MNHEY and SMNVEV (reference sequence). The length of the CDR3 is 17 residues. Trimming took 4 bases from V and 5 from J; bases not matched to a gene: 16. The CDR3 loop is CASSCNIPGQPCYGYTF. DNA of the CDR3: TGTGCCAGCAGTTGCAACATTCCGGGACAGCCCTGTTATGGCTACACCTTC.